The rows below give T cell receptor beta chains drawn from one sample of a study. Each CDR3 protein gets one entry after TCRdb re-called the 5' RACE reads with MiXCR. Of some 44,000 distinct CDR3 sequences listed, about 30% were seen once; the top ten hold just over 4%. The specimen was tumor-infiltrating memory CD4+ T cells sorted from the breast tumor. The receptor set was obtained from a female donor with breast cancer. Each CDR3 is given with its conserved first and last residue. A D gene is named only where the DNA matches it firmly. Size is omitted from some rows. Given values are once, few, many or a class for expanded clones.

clone size	V gene	J gene	D gene	CDR3 protein	CDR3 DNA
few	TRBV7-7	TRBJ2-3	-	CASSLAGHTDTQYF	TGTGCCAGCAGCTTAGCCGGTCACACAGATACGCAGTATTTT
few	TRBV20-1	TRBJ1-5	-	CSARGEGGHQPQHF	TGCAGTGCTAGGGGAGAGGGCGGGCATCAGCCCCAGCATTTT
few	TRBV27	TRBJ1-1	-	CASSSSRDAFTEAFF	TGTGCCAGCAGTTCCTCCCGGGACGCATTCACTGAAGCTTTCTTT
few	TRBV7-2	TRBJ2-5	TRBD2	CASRGLAGETQYF	TGTGCCAGCAGGGGACTAGCGGGGGAGACCCAGTACTTC
-	TRBV30	TRBJ1-1	TRBD1	CAWDRGRNTEAFF	TGTGCCTGGGACAGGGGACGGAACACTGAAGCTTTCTTT
-	TRBV7-2	TRBJ2-7	TRBD2	CASSPRTSGSEQYF	TGTGCCAGCAGCCCCCGGACTAGCGGGAGCGAGCAGTACTTC
few	TRBV6-6	TRBJ2-1	TRBD2	CASSYSGGGSSYNEQFF	TGTGCCAGCAGTTACTCGGGCGGGGGGAGCTCCTACAATGAGCAGTTCTTC
few	TRBV20-1	TRBJ2-1	-	CSARDGQDPYNEQFF	TGCAGTGCTAGAGATGGGCAGGACCCCTACAATGAGCAGTTCTTC
-	TRBV4-1	TRBJ2-1	TRBD1	CASSQAPGQGVYNEQFF	TGCGCCAGCAGCCAAGCCCCGGGACAGGGGGTTTACAATGAGCAGTTCTTC
few	TRBV28	TRBJ1-6	-	CASSRGVSPLHF	TGTGCCAGCAGTAGAGGCGTTTCACCCCTCCACTTT
-	TRBV7-2	TRBJ2-7	TRBD2	CASSLLAGGKTYEQYF	TGTGCCAGCAGCTTACTAGCGGGAGGGAAGACCTACGAGCAGTACTTC
many	TRBV6-4	TRBJ1-5	TRBD1	CASRAQGGSNQPQHF	TGTGCCAGCAGAGCGCAGGGGGGTAGCAATCAGCCCCAGCATTTT
many	TRBV5-1	TRBJ2-7	TRBD1	CASSSRAQGALEQYF	TGCGCCAGCAGCTCCCGTGCCCAGGGGGCGTTGGAGCAGTACTTC
-	TRBV12-3/TRBV12-4	TRBJ2-5	-	CASSSLGRAEETQYF	TGTGCCAGCAGTTCCCTCGGACGGGCCGAAGAGACCCAGTACTTC
-	TRBV10-1	TRBJ1-6	-	CAMVSPLHF	TGCGCCATGGTTTCACCCCTCCACTTT
few	TRBV6-5	TRBJ1-6	-	CASRTVIPSSYNSPLHF	TGTGCCAGCAGGACAGTAATACCGAGCTCCTATAATTCACCCCTCCACTTT
many	TRBV6-5	TRBJ1-2	-	CASSFDRNYGYTF	TGTGCCAGCAGTTTCGACAGGAACTATGGCTACACCTTC
few	TRBV12-3/TRBV12-4	TRBJ1-5	-	CASGPVNSNQPQHF	TGTGCCTCAGGCCCGGTTAATAGCAATCAGCCCCAGCATTTT
few	TRBV5-4	TRBJ2-2	TRBD1	CASSAEQGLRTGELFF	TGTGCCAGCAGCGCGGAACAGGGGTTGAGAACCGGGGAGCTGTTTTTT
-	TRBV4-2	TRBJ2-3	TRBD1	CASSQLVPGQGTDTQYF	TGTGCCAGCAGCCAACTAGTCCCGGGACAGGGTACAGATACGCAGTATTTT
few	TRBV28	TRBJ2-5	TRBD2	CASSLGPSGSDETQYF	TGTGCCAGCAGCCTAGGGCCGAGCGGGAGTGATGAGACCCAGTACTTC
-	TRBV7-3	TRBJ2-1	TRBD2	CASSPGLAGGREQFF	TGTGCCAGCAGCCCGGGACTAGCGGGGGGGCGTGAGCAGTTCTTC
few	TRBV7-2	TRBJ2-7	-	CASSLHRIYEQYF	TGTGCCAGCAGCTTACACAGGATCTACGAGCAGTACTTC
few	TRBV27	TRBJ2-7	-	CASRRNLEQYF	TGTGCCAGCAGGAGAAACCTGGAGCAGTACTTC
-	TRBV5-6	TRBJ2-5	-	CASSTQWRETQYF	TGTGCCAGCAGCACCCAGTGGCGGGAGACCCAGTACTTC
few	TRBV7-9	TRBJ2-5	-	CASSTAGTQVGTQYF	TGTGCCAGCAGCACCGCCGGGACCCAAGTTGGGACCCAGTACTTC
-	TRBV18	TRBJ2-3	-	CASSRTASTDTQYF	TGTGCCAGCTCACGCACCGCTAGCACAGATACGCAGTATTTT
-	TRBV24-1	TRBJ2-5	-	CATSDSGAEGVRETQYF	TGTGCCACCAGTGATTCCGGGGCAGAGGGGGTGAGAGAGACCCAGTACTTC
few	TRBV5-1	TRBJ2-3	-	CASSQTGDTQYF	TGCGCCAGCAGCCAGACAGGAGATACGCAGTATTTT
-	TRBV7-2	TRBJ2-7	-	CAGSLLDTPSYEQYF	TGTGCCGGCAGCTTATTGGACACACCCTCCTACGAGCAGTACTTC
few	TRBV6-5	TRBJ1-5	-	CASSYARPGGGNQPQHF	TGTGCCAGCAGCTACGCACGTCCGGGAGGCGGCAATCAGCCCCAGCATTTT
-	TRBV12-3/TRBV12-4	TRBJ1-1	-	CASSFGRNTEAFF	TGTGCCAGCAGTTTTGGAAGGAACACTGAAGCTTTCTTT
-	TRBV9	TRBJ1-4	TRBD1	CASSVTGGTAKLFF	TGTGCCAGCAGCGTAACAGGGGGAACCGCAAAACTGTTTTTT
-	TRBV10-3	TRBJ2-7	-	CAISDSLRSGRYEQYF	TGTGCCATCAGTGACTCCCTTAGGAGTGGGAGGTATGAGCAGTACTTC
few	TRBV7-2	TRBJ2-2	TRBD2	CASSYERESYAGELFF	TGTGCCAGCAGCTATGAGCGGGAGTCGTACGCCGGGGAGCTGTTTTTT
-	TRBV7-3	TRBJ2-1	TRBD2	CASSPPGTSVEQFF	TGTGCCAGCAGCCCCCCCGGGACTAGCGTTGAGCAGTTCTTC
-	TRBV6-2/TRBV6-3	TRBJ2-2	-	CASTLPKENTGELFF	TGTGCCAGCACCCTCCCGAAGGAGAACACCGGGGAGCTGTTTTTT
many	TRBV6-2/TRBV6-3	TRBJ1-5	-	CASSYGQLYSNQPQHF	TGTGCCAGCAGTTACGGACAGCTTTATAGCAATCAGCCCCAGCATTTT
few	TRBV7-9	TRBJ2-5	-	CASSSTGWETQYF	TGTGCCAGCAGCTCTACAGGGTGGGAGACCCAGTACTTC
few	TRBV9	TRBJ2-7	-	CASSASGTGAFEQYF	TGTGCCAGCAGCGCATCCGGGACGGGGGCCTTCGAGCAGTACTTC
-	TRBV12-3/TRBV12-4	TRBJ2-3	-	CASSTGDTQYF	TGTGCCAGCAGTACAGGAGATACGCAGTATTTT
-	TRBV12-3/TRBV12-4	TRBJ2-7	TRBD1	CASSPDGTVGEQYF	TGTGCCAGCAGTCCGGATGGGACAGTGGGCGAGCAGTACTTC
-	TRBV4-1	TRBJ2-5	TRBD1	CASSQAGTGGETQYF	TGCGCCAGCAGCCAAGCCGGGACAGGGGGGGAGACCCAGTACTTC
-	TRBV28	TRBJ1-4	-	CASSVSPGRPLRGKLFF	TGTGCCAGCAGTGTAAGCCCTGGGAGGCCCCTGAGGGGAAAACTGTTCTTT
-	TRBV12-3/TRBV12-4	TRBJ1-2	-	CASSFGEGGYTF	TGTGCCAGCAGTTTTGGGGAAGGTGGCTACACCTTC
-	TRBV7-9	TRBJ2-4	TRBD2	CASSVIAGLAKNIQYF	TGTGCCAGCAGTGTGATAGCGGGTTTAGCCAAAAACATTCAGTACTTC
-	TRBV9	TRBJ1-2	-	CASSPLGRDGGYTF	TGTGCCAGCAGCCCCCTGGGCAGGGACGGCGGCTACACCTTC
few	TRBV3-1	TRBJ1-5	-	CASSQNLGQPQHF	TGTGCCAGCAGCCAAAATTTGGGTCAGCCCCAGCATTTT
few	TRBV7-9	TRBJ2-7	TRBD1	CASLPPSTGVGEQYF	TGTGCCAGCCTACCCCCCTCAACAGGGGTCGGCGAGCAGTACTTC
many	TRBV4-1	TRBJ2-7	-	CASSSARGFAYEQYF	TGCGCCAGCAGCTCAGCTCGGGGGTTTGCCTACGAGCAGTACTTC
few	TRBV5-1	TRBJ2-6	-	CASSLEGVPGANVLTF	TGCGCCAGCAGCTTGGAGGGGGTCCCTGGGGCCAACGTCCTGACTTTC
many	TRBV20-1	TRBJ2-3	-	CSAAPVFADTQYF	TGCAGTGCTGCCCCCGTTTTTGCAGATACGCAGTATTTT
many	TRBV20-1	TRBJ2-3	-	CSASAGRVTDTQYF	TGCAGTGCTAGCGCGGGAAGGGTCACAGATACGCAGTATTTT